The clone carrying this T cell receptor beta chain was counted ten times or more. One entry per CDR3 protein results from TCRdb running MiXCR on the RACE reads. The sample has fewer than 500,000 distinct CDR3 sequences, roughly 5% seen once. This sample is part of a study of human T cells and chemical hapten exposure. As for time point: patch test 1, 2 weeks after DPC sensitization. Described treatment: therapeutic diphenylcyclopropenone sensitization with weekly scalp DPC. Germline CDR1 is SGHDT and CDR2 is YYEEEE. Trimming shortened V by 1 base and J by 6 bases, and 16 bases separated the two germline ends. This CDR3 region has 15 residues.

The V call is TRBV5-6, the J call TRBJ1-1; D is unclear. Sequences were derived from whole blood, sampled in connection with sensitization to the hapten diphenylcyclopropenone (DPC). The TCR sequence derives from a woman between 50 and 59 years old with alopecia areata. Some clones in this sample may be carry-over from other donors' samples. CDR3 amino acids: CASSLKRRANAEAFF. The CDR3 DNA is TGTGCCAGCAGCTTGAAGCGGCGTGCAAACGCTGAAGCTTTCTTT.